This TCR beta chain was recorded in a study of CD8+CD57+ T cells in acquired aplastic anemia. The overall study: Isolated CD4+ and CD8+ cells, once sorted, yielded DNA averaging about 3.4 ug. Approximately 10 million reads were obtained on average for healthy donor CD4+ cells. General study points: The study identified under 30 CD8+ CDR3 sequences shared by patients and controls. Patients versus controls showed no significant CD8+ Simpson's diversity difference.

The template for TCR beta VDJ and CDR3 sequence profiling was genomic DNA. TCRdb reprocessed the reads via MiXCR and lists one record per CDR3 protein. The table records approximately 160,000 distinct CDR3 sequences, approximately 40% of them present only once. CDR1 is SGHAT, CDR2 FQNNGV, per germline. The ends lost 5 bases at V and 6 bases at J; junction bases unmatched: 14. The CDR3 is 18 amino acids. A word on this clonotype: What it binds is not known.

The sequenced sample consisted of sorted CD4+, CD8+, or CD8+CD57+ T cells (not recorded which) from PBMCs. The source of this sequence is a human donor in good health. The gene calls are TRBV11-2 and TRBJ2-3; 13 nucleotides line up with TRBD2. CDR3 bases: TGTGCCAGCAGCCGGGGGACTAGCGGGGTCAATACCTGGGATACGCAGTATTTT. Protein sequence: CASSRGTSGVNTWDTQYF.